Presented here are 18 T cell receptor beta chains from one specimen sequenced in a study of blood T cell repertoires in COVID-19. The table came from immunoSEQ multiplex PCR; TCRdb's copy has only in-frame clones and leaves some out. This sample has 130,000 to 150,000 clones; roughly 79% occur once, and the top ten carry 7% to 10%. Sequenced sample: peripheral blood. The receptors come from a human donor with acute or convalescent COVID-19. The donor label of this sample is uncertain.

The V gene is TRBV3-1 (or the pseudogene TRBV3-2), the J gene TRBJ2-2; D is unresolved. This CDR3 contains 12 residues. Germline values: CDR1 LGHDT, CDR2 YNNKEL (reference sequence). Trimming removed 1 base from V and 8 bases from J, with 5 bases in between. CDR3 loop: CASSQVKGELFF. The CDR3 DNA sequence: TGTGCCAGCAGCCAAGTAAAAGGGGAGCTGTTTTTT.

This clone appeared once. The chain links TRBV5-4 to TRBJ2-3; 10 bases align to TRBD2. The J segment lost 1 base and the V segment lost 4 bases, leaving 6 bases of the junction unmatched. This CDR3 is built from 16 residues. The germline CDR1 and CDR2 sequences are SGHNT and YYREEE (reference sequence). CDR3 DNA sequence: TGTGCCAGCAGCACGGGACTAGCGCTACGCACAGATACGCAGTATTTT. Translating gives CASSTGLALRTDTQYF.

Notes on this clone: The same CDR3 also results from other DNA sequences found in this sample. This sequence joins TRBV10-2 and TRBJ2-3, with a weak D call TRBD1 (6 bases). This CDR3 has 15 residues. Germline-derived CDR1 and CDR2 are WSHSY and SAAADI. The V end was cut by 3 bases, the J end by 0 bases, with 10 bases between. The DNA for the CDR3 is TGCGCCAGCAGTGATAAAAGGGGGAGCACAGATACGCAGTATTTT. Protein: CASSDKRGSTDTQYF.

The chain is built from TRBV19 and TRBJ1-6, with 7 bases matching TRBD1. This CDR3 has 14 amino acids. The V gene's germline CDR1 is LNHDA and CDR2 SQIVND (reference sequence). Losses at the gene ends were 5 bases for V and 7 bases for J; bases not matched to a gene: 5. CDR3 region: CASSPGQLNSPLHF. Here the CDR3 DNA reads TGTGCCAGTAGTCCGGGACAGTTAAATTCACCCCTCCACTTT.

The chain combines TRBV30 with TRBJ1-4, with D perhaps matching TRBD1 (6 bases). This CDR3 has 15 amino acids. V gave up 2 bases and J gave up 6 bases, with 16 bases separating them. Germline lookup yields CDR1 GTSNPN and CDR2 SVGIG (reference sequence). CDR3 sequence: CAWSKASGQYEKLFF. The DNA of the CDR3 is TGTGCCTGGAGTAAGGCAAGCGGACAGTATGAAAAACTGTTTTTT.

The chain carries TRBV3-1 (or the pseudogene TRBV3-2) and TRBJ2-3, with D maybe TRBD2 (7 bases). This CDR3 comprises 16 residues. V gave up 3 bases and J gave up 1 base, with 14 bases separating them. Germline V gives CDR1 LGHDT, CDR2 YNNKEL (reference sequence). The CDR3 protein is CASSHPKGGGTDTQYF. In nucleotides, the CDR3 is TGTGCCAGCAGCCACCCAAAAGGGGGGGGCACAGATACGCAGTATTTT.

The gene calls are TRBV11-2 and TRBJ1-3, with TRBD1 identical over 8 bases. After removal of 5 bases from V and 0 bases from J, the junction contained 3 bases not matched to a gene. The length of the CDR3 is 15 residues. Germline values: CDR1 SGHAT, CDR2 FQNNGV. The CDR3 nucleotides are TGTGCCAGCAGCGCTACAGGGGGCTCTGGAAACACCATATATTTT. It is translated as CASSATGGSGNTIYF.

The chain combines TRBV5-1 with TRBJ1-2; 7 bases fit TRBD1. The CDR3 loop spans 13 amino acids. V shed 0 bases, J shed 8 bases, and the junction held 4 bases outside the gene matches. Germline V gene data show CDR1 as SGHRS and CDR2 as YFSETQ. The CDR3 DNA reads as TGCGCCAGCAGCTTGGGAGGGGGCGACGGCTACACCTTC. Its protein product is CASSLGGGDGYTF.

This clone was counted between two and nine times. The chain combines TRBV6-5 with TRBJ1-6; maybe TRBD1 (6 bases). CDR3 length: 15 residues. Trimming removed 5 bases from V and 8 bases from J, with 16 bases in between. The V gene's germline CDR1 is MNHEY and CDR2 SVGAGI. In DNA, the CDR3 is TGTGCCAGCAGTCGAATCGGGGGGGCTGATTCACCCCTCCACTTT. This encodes CASSRIGGADSPLHF.

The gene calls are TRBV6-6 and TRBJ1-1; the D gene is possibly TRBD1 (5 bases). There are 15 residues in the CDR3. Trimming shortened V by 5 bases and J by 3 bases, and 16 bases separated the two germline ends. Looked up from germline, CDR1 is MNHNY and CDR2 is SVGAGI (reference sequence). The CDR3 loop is CASSPLSGGDTEAFF. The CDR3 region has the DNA TGTGCCAGCAGTCCTTTGTCCGGGGGGGACACTGAAGCTTTCTTT.

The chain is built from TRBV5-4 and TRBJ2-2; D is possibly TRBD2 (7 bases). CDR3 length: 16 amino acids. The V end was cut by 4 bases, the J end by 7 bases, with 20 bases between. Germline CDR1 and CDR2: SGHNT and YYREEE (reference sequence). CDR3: CASSPLGGGFDGELFF. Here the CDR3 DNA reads TGTGCCAGCAGCCCCCTAGGGGGGGGGTTCGACGGGGAGCTGTTTTTT.

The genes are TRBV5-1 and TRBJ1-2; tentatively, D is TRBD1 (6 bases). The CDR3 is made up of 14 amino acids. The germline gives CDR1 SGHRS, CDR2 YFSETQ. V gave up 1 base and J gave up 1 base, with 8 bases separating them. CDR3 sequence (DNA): TGCGCCAGCAGCTTGACAGGGCTTAACTATGGCTACACCTTC. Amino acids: CASSLTGLNYGYTF.

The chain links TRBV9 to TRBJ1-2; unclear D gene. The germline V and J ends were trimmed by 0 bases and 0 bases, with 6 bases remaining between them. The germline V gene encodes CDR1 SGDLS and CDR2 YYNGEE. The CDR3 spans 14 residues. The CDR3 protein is CASSVALANYGYTF. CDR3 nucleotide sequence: TGTGCCAGCAGCGTAGCACTTGCTAACTATGGCTACACCTTC.

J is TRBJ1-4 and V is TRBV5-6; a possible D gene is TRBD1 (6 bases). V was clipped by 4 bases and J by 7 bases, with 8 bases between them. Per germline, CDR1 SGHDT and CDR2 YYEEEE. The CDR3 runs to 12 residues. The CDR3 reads CASSRDTEKLFF. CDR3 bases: TGTGCCAGCAGCCGGGACACTGAAAAACTGTTTTTT.

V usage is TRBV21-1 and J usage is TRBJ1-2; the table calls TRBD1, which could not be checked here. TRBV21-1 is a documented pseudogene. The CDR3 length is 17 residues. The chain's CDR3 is CASSKGGIQGANYGYTF. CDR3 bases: TGTGCCAGCAGCAAAGGGGGGATTCAGGGGGCTAACTATGGCTACACCTTC.

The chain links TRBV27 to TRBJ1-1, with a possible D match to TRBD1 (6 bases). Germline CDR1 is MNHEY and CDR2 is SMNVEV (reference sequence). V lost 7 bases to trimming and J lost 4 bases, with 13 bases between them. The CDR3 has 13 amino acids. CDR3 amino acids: CASKYRATTEAFF. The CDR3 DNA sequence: TGTGCCAGCAAGTACAGGGCGACCACTGAAGCTTTCTTT.

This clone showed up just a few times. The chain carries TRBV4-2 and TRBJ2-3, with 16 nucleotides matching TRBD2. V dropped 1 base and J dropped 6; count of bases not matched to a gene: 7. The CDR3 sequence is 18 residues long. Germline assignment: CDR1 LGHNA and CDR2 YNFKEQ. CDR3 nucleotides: TGTGCCAGCAGCCAAGTGGGACTAGCGGGGGGGCCGCTGGATACGCAGTATTTT. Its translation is CASSQVGLAGGPLDTQYF.

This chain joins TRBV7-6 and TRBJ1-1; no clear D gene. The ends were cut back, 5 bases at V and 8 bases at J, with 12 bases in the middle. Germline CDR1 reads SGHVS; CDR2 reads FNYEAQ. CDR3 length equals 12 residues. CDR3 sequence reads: CASSLPTGEAFF. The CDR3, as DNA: TGTGCCAGCAGCCTGCCCACGGGAGAAGCTTTCTTT.